This TCR beta chain was recovered during a study of OX40 agonist ivuxolimab in advanced cancers. Study overall: Ivuxolimab is an agonistic anti-OX40 (CD134) antibody, and patients were treated with it.

Sequencing was performed with immunoSEQ multiplex PCR; in TCRdb, only in-frame clones are kept and a portion is missing. The table shows fewer than 13,000 clones, with nearly 80% occurring only once. This specimen consisted of CD4+ or CD8+ T cells sorted from blood, obtained in a trial of the OX40 agonist ivuxolimab. The sequence was obtained from an adult with an advanced solid tumor such as melanoma, head and neck, liver or kidney cancer.

CDR3 protein: CASSLSRTRPGGGANVLTF. CDR3 bases: TGTGCCAGCAGTTTATCGAGGACAAGGCCTGGAGGTGGGGCCAACGTCCTGACTTTC. The rearrangement joins TRBV27 to TRBJ2-6; D is possibly TRBD1 or TRBD2 (5 bases each). V lost 0 bases and J 3 bases, leaving 18 bases between the germline ends. The CDR3 sequence is 19 residues long. CDR1 and CDR2 (germline): MNHEY, SMNVEV (reference sequence).